This record covers a single T cell receptor (beta chain). As it was prepared, the TCRbeta library received unique molecular identifiers. TCRdb reprocessed the PCR reads via MiXCR and lists one record per CDR3 protein. The sample yields some 590,000 distinct CDR3 sequences, over 9.5% seen once. This specimen belongs to a study of T-cell reconstitution after alpha-beta-depleted transplantation in children. CDR1 and CDR2 from the germline V gene are SEHNR and FQNEAQ (reference sequence). This CDR3 is built from 16 residues. Trimming stripped 0 bases from V and 0 bases from J, with 9 bases between. The chain couples TRBV7-9 to TRBJ2-4; TRBD1 is a possible D gene (6 bases). Sequences were derived from PBMCs from the stem cell graft donor, sampled from the stem cell graft. The sequence was collected from a human donor who donated a stem cell graft to a child with acute myeloid leukemia. The CDR3 nucleotides are TGTGCCAGCAGCTTAGCGGGGGCGCAAGCCAAAAACATTCAGTACTTC. It translates to CASSLAGAQAKNIQYF.